These 17 T cell receptor beta chains were sequenced from one sample in a study of T cells in Graves' hyperthyroidism and ophthalmopathy. TCR beta CDR3 regions were amplified from RNA. A set of HTBI primers served as the primers for a first-round RT-PCR of the TCR CDR3. TCRdb recomputed calls from the multiplex PCR reads with MiXCR, one row per CDR3 protein. The profile shows roughly 740,000 distinct CDR3 sequences, roughly 15% of them singletons. Sequencing input: blood. Receptor source: a young man with Graves' hyperthyroidism.

The V gene is TRBV20-1, the J gene TRBJ1-6, with D possibly matching TRBD1 (5 bases). This CDR3 has 15 residues. V was pared by 4 bases and J by 7 bases, with 17 bases between. Germline values: CDR1 DFQATT, CDR2 SNEGSKA (reference sequence). The CDR3 loop reads CSATIRGFGNSPLHF. CDR3 bases: TGCAGTGCTACTATAAGGGGATTTGGGAATTCACCCCTCCACTTT.

This chain uses TRBV2 with TRBJ2-5; perhaps TRBD2 as D (5 bases). V was pared by 1 base and J by 2 bases, with 11 bases between. CDR3 length equals 15 residues. CDR1 is SNHLY, CDR2 FYNNEI, per germline. DNA for the CDR3: TGTGCCAGCAGTGAAGGTACTAGTCGGCAAGAGACCCAGTACTTC. This encodes CASSEGTSRQETQYF.

This clonotype was detected ten times or more. The chain combines TRBV7-9 with TRBJ2-5; TRBD2 matches at 8 bases. CDR3 length equals 15 residues. CDR1 is SEHNR, CDR2 FQNEAQ, per germline (reference sequence). After removal of 3 bases from V and 7 bases from J, the junction contained 10 bases not matched to a gene. The CDR3 DNA reads as TGTGCCAGCAGCTTTATGCCGACTAGCGTGGGGACCCAGTACTTC. It codes for CASSFMPTSVGTQYF.

This chain connects TRBV5-4 to TRBJ2-7; the match to TRBD2 covers 8 bases. The CDR3 spans 13 residues. Germline-derived CDR1 and CDR2 are SGHNT and YYREEE (reference sequence). The trim removed 4 bases at V and 5 bases at J, leaving 5 bases unmatched. In nucleotides, the CDR3 is TGTGCCAGCAGCGCCGGGACTAGACACGAGCAGTACTTC. Its protein is CASSAGTRHEQYF. The variable domain in full, completed from reference TRBV5-4 and TRBJ2-7, reads ETGVTQSPTHLIKTRGQQVTLRCSSQSGHNTVSWYQQALGQGPQFIFQYYREEENGRGNFPPRFSGLQFPNYSSELNVNALELDDSALYLCASSAGTRHEQYFGPGTRLTVT.

This clonotype occurred a few times. The gene calls are TRBV9 and TRBJ1-1; D gene ambiguous. Trimming stripped 7 bases from V and 6 bases from J, with 16 bases between. Germline-derived CDR1 and CDR2 are SGDLS and YYNGEE. The CDR3 extends over 13 amino acids. The CDR3 nucleotides read TGTGCCAGCGGAGTCGATAGGGTGGCTGAAGCTTTCTTT. Amino acids: CASGVDRVAEAFF. The full variable domain, its missing parts supplied by reference TRBV9 and TRBJ1-1, is DSGVTQTPKHLITATGQRVTLRCSPRSGDLSVYWYQQSLDQGLQFLIQYYNGEERAKGNILERFSAQQFPDLHSELNLSSLELGDSALYFCASGVDRVAEAFFGQGTRLTVV.

Many counts were recorded for this clonotype. V gene TRBV28 combines with J gene TRBJ1-1; 7 bases line up with TRBD1. Germline V gene sequence: CDR1 MDHEN, CDR2 SYDVKM. V shed 3 bases, J shed 4 bases, and the junction held 8 bases outside the gene matches. The CDR3 consists of 15 residues. CDR3 protein: CASSFRQGGSTEAFF. The CDR3 DNA is TGTGCCAGCAGTTTCCGTCAGGGGGGAAGCACTGAAGCTTTCTTT. Full variable domain (remainder filled in from reference TRBV28 and TRBJ1-1): DVKVTQSSRYLVKRTGEKVFLECVQDMDHENMFWYRQDPGLGLRLIYFSYDVKMKEKGDIPEGYSVSREKKERFSLILESASTNQTSMYLCASSFRQGGSTEAFFGQGTRLTVV.

V gene TRBV19 combines with J gene TRBJ2-1; 12 nucleotides agree with TRBD2. V was pared by 5 bases and J by 10 bases, with 9 bases of the junction left unmatched. Germline V gene sequence: CDR1 LNHDA, CDR2 SQIVND (reference sequence). This CDR3 contains 15 residues. This CDR3 reads CASSLRTSGKLEQFF. DNA of the CDR3: TGTGCCAGTAGTCTCAGGACTAGCGGGAAACTGGAGCAGTTCTTC.

At least ten counts were recorded for this clonotype. The rearrangement links TRBV30 to TRBJ2-7; D might be TRBD2 (6 bases). The CDR3 runs 15 residues. Germline V gives CDR1 GTSNPN, CDR2 SVGIG (reference sequence). V was cut by 5 bases and J by 6 bases, with 23 bases left in between. Here the CDR3 DNA reads TGTGCCTGGGCTTACGCTGGTGGAGGGTGGGGCGAGCAGTACTTC. It codes for CAWAYAGGGWGEQYF. Drawing the rest from reference TRBV30 and TRBJ2-7, the complete variable domain is SQTIHQWPATLVQPVGSPLSLECTVEGTSNPNLYWYRQAAGRGLQLLFYSVGIGQISSEVPQNLSASRPQDRQFILSSKKLLLSDSGFYLCAWAYAGGGWGEQYFGPGTRLTVT.

The rearrangement joins TRBV6-1 to TRBJ2-5; D is perhaps TRBD1 (6 bases). V shed 4 bases and J shed 1 base, with 10 bases lying between them. CDR3 size: 14 residues. Germline V gene sequence: CDR1 MNHNS, CDR2 SASEGT. The CDR3, as DNA: TGTGCCAGCAGTGCATGGACAGCCCAAGAGACCCAGTACTTC. It yields the protein CASSAWTAQETQYF.

The chain uses TRBV7-9 and TRBJ2-2; 9 bases line up with TRBD1. The CDR3 has 17 residues. With 5 bases clipped from V and 7 bases from J, the junction kept 14 bases outside the gene matches. Germline CDR1 SEHNR, CDR2 FQNEAQ (reference sequence). The CDR3 reads CASSAPFPGQGGGELFF. The CDR3 DNA follows: TGTGCCAGCAGCGCCCCATTTCCGGGACAGGGAGGCGGGGAGCTGTTTTTT. Drawing the rest from reference TRBV7-9 and TRBJ2-2, the complete variable domain is DTGVSQNPRHKITKRGQNVTFRCDPISEHNRLYWYRQTLGQGPEFLTYFQNEAQLEKSRLLSDRFSAERPKGSFSTLEIQRTEQGDSAMYLCASSAPFPGQGGGELFFGEGSRLTVL.

This rearrangement joins TRBV28 to TRBJ2-2; 15 bases agree with TRBD2. The CDR3 sequence is 17 residues long. Trimming cost V 5 bases and J 3 bases; bases outside gene matches: 4. Germline V gene sequence: CDR1 MDHEN, CDR2 SYDVKM. The CDR3 DNA follows: TGTGCCAGCAGTCCCCGGACTAGCGGGAGGGACACCGGGGAGCTGTTTTTT. Translation: CASSPRTSGRDTGELFF.

This clonotype was detected a few times. The chain links TRBV19 to TRBJ2-2, with 8 bases that match TRBD2. The V segment lost 2 bases and the J segment 1 base; nucleotides outside the gene matches: 6. Germline V gives CDR1 LNHDA, CDR2 SQIVND (reference sequence). The CDR3 length is 17 residues. CDR3 coding DNA: TGTGCCAGTAGTATAACCCTGACTAGCGTGAACACCGGGGAGCTGTTTTTT. This translates into CASSITLTSVNTGELFF.

This clonotype was counted ten times or more. The CDR3 region is CASSKAPGQGTYEQYF. As DNA, the CDR3 is TGTGCCAGCAGTAAAGCGCCGGGACAGGGCACCTACGAGCAGTACTTC. This chain links TRBV27 with TRBJ2-7, with 9 bases identical to TRBD1. Trimming removed 5 bases from V and 2 bases from J; junction bases left unmatched: 10. CDR3 length equals 16 residues. Germline CDR1 reads MNHEY; CDR2 reads SMNVEV (reference sequence).

This chain uses TRBV9 with TRBJ1-6; no clear D gene. Germline lookup yields CDR1 SGDLS and CDR2 YYNGEE. The CDR3 covers 15 residues. The V end lost 0 bases, the J end lost 7 bases, and 11 bases lay between the germline ends. The CDR3 DNA reads TGTGCCAGCAGCGTAGGGGTCACCGGGAATTCACCCCTCCACTTT. It specifies CASSVGVTGNSPLHF. The full variable domain, rest sourced from reference TRBV9 and TRBJ1-6, is DSGVTQTPKHLITATGQRVTLRCSPRSGDLSVYWYQQSLDQGLQFLIQYYNGEERAKGNILERFSAQQFPDLHSELNLSSLELGDSALYFCASSVGVTGNSPLHFGNGTRLTVT.

In its sample, this clonotype was seen a few times. The chain uses TRBV20-1 and TRBJ2-5, with no clear D. The CDR3 totals 11 residues. Germline CDR1 is DFQATT and CDR2 is SNEGSKA (reference sequence). V lost 5 bases and J 6 bases, leaving 10 bases between the germline ends. CDR3 in DNA: TGCAGTGCTCCCCTTGTAAAGACCCAGTACTTC. It encodes CSAPLVKTQYF.

The rearrangement uses TRBV3-1 and TRBJ2-1, with D possibly matching TRBD2 (6 bases). V shed 8 bases and J shed 6 bases, with 14 bases lying between them. From germline, CDR1 is LGHDT and CDR2 YNNKEL (reference sequence). CDR3 size: 13 residues. In DNA form, the CDR3 reads TGTGCCAGCCACCGACTAGGTGGCAATGAGCAGTTCTTC. Translating it yields CASHRLGGNEQFF.

With regard to this clonotype: Given a much more abundant clone one base away, this may be a read error. The rearrangement links TRBV2 to TRBJ2-5; TRBD1 matches 7 bases. The CDR3 contains 14 residues. Germline V gene data show CDR1 as SNHLY and CDR2 as FYNNEI. V was pared by 5 bases and J by 2 bases, with 5 bases of the junction left unmatched. The CDR3 DNA reads as TGTGCCAGCAGTTCGGGACAGACTCAAGAGACCCAGTACTTC. Encoded protein: CASSSGQTQETQYF. The full variable domain, completed using reference TRBV2 and TRBJ2-5, is EPEVTQTPSHQVTQMGQEVILRCVPISNHLYFYWYRQILGQKVEFLVSFYNNEISEKSEIFDDQFSVERPDGSNFTLKIRSTKLEDSAMYFCASSSGQTQETQYFGPGTRLLVL.